The 26 T cell receptor beta chains in this list originate from one sample, sequenced in a study of blood T cell repertoires in COVID-19. Repertoires were generated with immunoSEQ multiplex PCR, while TCRdb's copy carries only in-frame clones and drops some. The sample lists a few hundred thousand clones, 88% seen once, with roughly 2% in the top ten. Material for sequencing was PBMCs or T cells enriched from blood (not recorded which). Receptors originate from a woman aged 60-75 years in a cohort exposed to, infected with or recovered from COVID-19 (not recorded which).

This chain links TRBV9 with TRBJ2-4; tentative D call: TRBD1 (6 bases). The CDR3 covers 17 residues. Germline V lookup: CDR1 SGDLS, CDR2 YYNGEE. V lost 3 bases to trimming and J lost 0 bases, with 16 bases between them. The CDR3 sequence is CASSANGGSLAKNIQYF. The CDR3 DNA reads as TGTGCCAGCAGCGCCAATGGGGGCTCCCTAGCCAAAAACATTCAGTACTTC. The full variable domain, in which reference TRBV9 and TRBJ2-4 provide the parts outside the CDR3, is DSGVTQTPKHLITATGQRVTLRCSPRSGDLSVYWYQQSLDQGLQFLIQYYNGEERAKGNILERFSAQQFPDLHSELNLSSLELGDSALYFCASSANGGSLAKNIQYFGAGTRLSVL.

CDR3 DNA: TGTGCCAGCAGCCACTACAATCAGCCCCAGCATTTT. As protein: CASSHYNQPQHF. The rearrangement links TRBV7-2 to TRBJ1-5, with no clear D. Germline V lookup: CDR1 SGHTA, CDR2 FQGNSA. The CDR3 is made up of 12 amino acids. The V gene lost 5 bases and the J gene lost 3 bases, with 5 bases spanning the gap.

The gene calls are TRBV27 and TRBJ2-3; 8 bases are a match to TRBD2. V shed 7 bases and J 1 base; nucleotides not matched to a gene: 7. The CDR3 loop spans 15 amino acids. Germline values: CDR1 MNHEY, CDR2 SMNVEV (reference sequence). CDR3: CASTQSGRGTDTQYF. CDR3 nucleotide sequence: TGTGCCAGCACCCAAAGCGGGAGAGGCACAGATACGCAGTATTTT.

The V gene is TRBV19, the J gene TRBJ1-4; 10 positions agree with TRBD1. This CDR3 has 14 residues. Germline trimming cut 7 bases from V and 5 bases from J; bases unmatched to any gene: 4. Germline loops: CDR1 LNHDA, CDR2 SQIVND (reference sequence). This CDR3 reads CASTTGQGNEKLFF. DNA for the CDR3: TGTGCCAGTACCACGGGACAGGGGAATGAAAAACTGTTTTTT.

This sequence joins TRBV27 and TRBJ1-3; maybe TRBD1 (5 bases). In germline, CDR1 is MNHEY, CDR2 SMNVEV (reference sequence). Trimming stripped 5 bases from V and 3 bases from J, with 17 bases between. CDR3 length: 16 residues. This CDR3 reads CASSPTSRGYGNTIYF. DNA of the CDR3: TGTGCCAGCAGTCCTACCTCCCGGGGGTATGGAAACACCATATATTTT.

The chain couples TRBV19 to TRBJ2-1; 8 bases agree with TRBD2. Germline CDR1 and CDR2: LNHDA and SQIVND (reference sequence). This CDR3 is built from 15 residues. J gave up 5 bases and V 6 bases, and 9 bases lay outside the gene matches. CDR3: CASSPRAGLDNEQFF. For the CDR3, the DNA is TGTGCCAGTAGCCCAAGGGCGGGACTAGACAATGAGCAGTTCTTC.

The rearrangement uses TRBV30 and TRBJ2-1; 9 nucleotides line up with TRBD2. Losses at the gene ends were 0 bases for V and 5 bases for J; bases not matched to a gene: 11. The CDR3 has 17 residues. Germline CDR1 GTSNPN, CDR2 SVGIG (reference sequence). CDR3 in DNA: TGTGCCTGGAGTGTAAAACGGGGCGGGAGGGACGACAATGAGCAGTTCTTC. Residues: CAWSVKRGGRDDNEQFF.

This clone has a single count. The chain links TRBV27 to TRBJ2-1; 7 bases line up with TRBD1. This CDR3 contains 15 residues. CDR1 is MNHEY and CDR2 is SMNVEV in the germline V gene (reference sequence). J lost 2 bases, V lost 7 bases, and 8 bases had no gene match. The CDR3 spells CASNNRGPAYNEQFF. CDR3 coding DNA: TGTGCCAGCAACAACAGGGGCCCAGCCTACAATGAGCAGTTCTTC.

This chain joins TRBV18 and TRBJ2-1; 9 bases align to TRBD2. J gave up 10 bases and V 3 bases, and 10 bases lay outside the gene matches. Per germline, CDR1 KGHSH and CDR2 LQKENI. The CDR3 is made up of 15 amino acids. CDR3 DNA sequence: TGTGCCAGCTCACCGGGAATAGCGGGAGCAGGGGAGCAGTTCTTC. This translates into CASSPGIAGAGEQFF.

In its sample, this clone was seen once. This rearrangement joins TRBV12-3 or TRBV12-4 to TRBJ2-3; no clear D. With 8 bases removed from V and 0 bases from J, the gap between germline ends came to 9 bases. The CDR3 consists of 13 residues. The CDR3 DNA sequence: TGTGCCAGCGCGGCGGCTAGCACAGATACGCAGTATTTT. It yields the protein CASAAASTDTQYF.

The V call is TRBV6-5, the J call TRBJ1-5; a possible D gene is TRBD1 (6 bases). The CDR3 covers 14 residues. CDR1 is MNHEY, CDR2 SVGAGI, per germline. V gave up 4 bases and J gave up 5 bases, with 12 bases separating them. DNA of the CDR3: TGTGCCAGCAGTTTTCAGGGGAGGGATCAGCCCCAGCATTTT. As protein: CASSFQGRDQPQHF.

The chain combines TRBV30 with TRBJ1-3, with 8 bases matching TRBD1. The CDR3 consists of 15 residues. Germline CDR1 is GTSNPN and CDR2 is SVGIG (reference sequence). V dropped 0 bases and J dropped 3; count of bases not matched to a gene: 4. The CDR3 sequence is CAWSVAGGFGNTIYF. CDR3 DNA sequence: TGTGCCTGGAGTGTGGCAGGGGGCTTTGGAAACACCATATATTTT.

The chain couples TRBV13 to TRBJ2-7, with 8 nucleotides matching TRBD2. The CDR3 consists of 13 residues. Per the germline V gene, CDR1 is PRHDT and CDR2 is FYEKMQ (reference sequence). The J segment lost 3 bases and the V segment lost 2 bases, leaving 0 bases of the junction unmatched. CDR3 in amino acids: CASSLTSGYEQYF. The DNA of the CDR3 is TGTGCCAGCAGCTTAACTAGCGGCTACGAGCAGTACTTC.

V and J are TRBV11-3 and TRBJ2-7; no reliable D call. The CDR3 consists of 14 residues. CDR1 SGHNT and CDR2 YENEEA come from the germline V gene. The germline V and J ends were trimmed by 1 base and 4 bases, with 11 bases remaining between them. CDR3 nucleotides: TGTGCCAGCAGCTTAGGGTCAGGCCATTACGAGCAGTACTTC. As protein: CASSLGSGHYEQYF.

A note on this clone: This specimen includes other DNA sequences encoding the same CDR3. The rearrangement uses TRBV12-3 or TRBV12-4 and TRBJ2-1, with D tentatively TRBD2 (5 bases). Trimming stripped 3 bases from V and 4 bases from J, with 7 bases between. The CDR3 runs to 13 residues. The CDR3 loop reads CASSFREYNEQFF. The DNA for the CDR3 is TGTGCCAGCAGTTTTAGGGAGTACAATGAGCAGTTCTTC.

The chain links TRBV25-1 to TRBJ1-2; D might be TRBD1 (6 bases). The CDR3 is 14 amino acids. Trimming shortened V by 4 bases and J by 4 bases, and 13 bases separated the two germline ends. Germline CDR1 reads MGHDK; CDR2 reads SYGVNS. The chain's CDR3 is CASSGGPGFYGYTF. The DNA of the CDR3 is TGTGCCAGCAGTGGGGGGCCGGGGTTCTATGGCTACACCTTC.

This chain connects TRBV24-1 to TRBJ2-2; TRBD1 is a possible D gene (6 bases). The length of the CDR3 is 15 residues. V gave up 1 base and J gave up 6 bases, with 11 bases separating them. Germline V gene lookup returns CDR1 KGHDR and CDR2 SFDVKD. The CDR3 DNA is TGTGCCACCAGTGATTTTCATCAGGGGCCCGGGGAGCTGTTTTTT. This sequence encodes CATSDFHQGPGELFF.

The V and J genes are TRBV28 and TRBJ1-2, with a tentative D call TRBD1 (6 bases). This CDR3 comprises 13 residues. The ends were cut back, 10 bases at V and 0 bases at J, with 12 bases in the middle. Germline V gene sequence: CDR1 MDHEN, CDR2 SYDVKM. The CDR3 nucleotides read TGTGCCACCACGGACAGCTCTAACTATGGCTACACCTTC. Translated, it gives CATTDSSNYGYTF.

The sample holds one count of this clone. The chain joins TRBV18 to TRBJ2-1; 10 bases match TRBD1. Germline CDR1 and CDR2: KGHSH and LQKENI. CDR3 length equals 16 residues. V dropped 6 bases and J dropped 4; count of bases not matched to a gene: 9. Written as DNA, the CDR3 is TGTGCCAGCTCCTCAATCAGGGGACAGGGGTACAATGAGCAGTTCTTC. It is translated as CASSSIRGQGYNEQFF.

The chain is built from TRBV28 and TRBJ2-3, with TRBD1 identical over 8 bases. Germline V gene sequence: CDR1 MDHEN, CDR2 SYDVKM. The CDR3 extends over 15 amino acids. The J segment lost 2 bases and the V segment lost 5 bases, leaving 6 bases of the junction unmatched. The DNA for the CDR3 is TGTGCCAGCAGTAGGACAGGGACTTCCACAGATACGCAGTATTTT. Translating gives CASSRTGTSTDTQYF.

This clone was observed once. V gene TRBV5-1 combines with J gene TRBJ2-5, with D tentatively TRBD2 (5 bases). The CDR3 contains 15 residues. CDR1 and CDR2 (germline): SGHRS, YFSETQ. V lost 4 bases and J 1 base, leaving 14 bases between the germline ends. This chain's CDR3 is CASSDPGGVQETQYF. Here the CDR3 DNA reads TGCGCCAGCAGCGACCCTGGAGGAGTCCAAGAGACCCAGTACTTC.

This clone was picked up a small number of times. This chain connects TRBV16 to TRBJ2-1; no clear D. With 2 bases removed from V and 0 bases from J, the gap between germline ends came to 8 bases. This CDR3 spans 15 amino acids. Germline V gene data show CDR1 as KGHSY and CDR2 as FQNENV. The chain's CDR3 is CASSQRRTSYNEQFF. DNA for the CDR3: TGTGCCAGCAGCCAACGGAGAACCTCCTACAATGAGCAGTTCTTC.

The rearrangement links TRBV19 to TRBJ1-1; D is unclear. The CDR3 spans 13 residues. Germline assignment: CDR1 LNHDA and CDR2 SQIVND (reference sequence). The germline V and J ends were trimmed by 3 bases and 2 bases, with 7 bases remaining between them. Here the CDR3 reads CASSMSGNTEAFF. The CDR3 DNA sequence: TGTGCCAGTAGTATGTCAGGAAACACTGAAGCTTTCTTT. Drawing the rest from reference TRBV19 and TRBJ1-1, the complete variable domain is DGGITQSPKYLFRKEGQNVTLSCEQNLNHDAMYWYRQDPGQGLRLIYYSQIVNDFQKGDIAEGYSVSREKKESFPLTVTSAQKNPTAFYLCASSMSGNTEAFFGQGTRLTVV.

This clone was recorded only once. The chain recombines TRBV6-5 with TRBJ1-3; the D is unclear. Trimming pared 2 bases from V and 4 bases from J, leaving 9 bases between. This CDR3 comprises 14 residues. CDR1 and CDR2 from the germline V gene are MNHEY and SVGAGI. CDR3 residues: CASSYEGGGNTIYF. CDR3 nucleotides: TGTGCCAGCAGTTACGAGGGAGGGGGAAACACCATATATTTT.

The chain is built from TRBV6-5 and TRBJ1-5, with D perhaps TRBD1 (5 bases). The V end lost 6 bases, the J end lost 0 bases, and 12 bases lay between the germline ends. Germline loops: CDR1 MNHEY, CDR2 SVGAGI. The CDR3 sequence is 15 residues long. CDR3: CASSPEGISNQPQHF. The DNA for the CDR3 is TGTGCCAGCAGCCCGGAGGGGATTAGCAATCAGCCCCAGCATTTT.

The chain has TRBV6-6 and TRBJ1-1; perhaps TRBD1 as D (6 bases). With 8 bases removed from V and 1 base from J, the gap between germline ends came to 17 bases. In germline, CDR1 is MNHNY, CDR2 SVGAGI (reference sequence). CDR3 size: 15 residues. CDR3 protein: CASPAPGHANTEAFF. DNA for the CDR3: TGTGCCAGCCCCGCTCCGGGACACGCGAACACTGAAGCTTTCTTT.